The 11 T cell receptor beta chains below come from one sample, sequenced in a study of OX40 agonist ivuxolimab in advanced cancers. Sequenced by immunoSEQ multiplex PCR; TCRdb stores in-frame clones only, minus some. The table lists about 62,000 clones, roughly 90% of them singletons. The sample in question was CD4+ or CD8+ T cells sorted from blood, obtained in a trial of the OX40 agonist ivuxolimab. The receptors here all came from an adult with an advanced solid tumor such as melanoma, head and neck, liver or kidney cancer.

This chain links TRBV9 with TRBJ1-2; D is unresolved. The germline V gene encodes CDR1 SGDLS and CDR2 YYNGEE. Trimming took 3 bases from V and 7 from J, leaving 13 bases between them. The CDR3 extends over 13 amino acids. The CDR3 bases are TGTGCCAGCAGCGCCATAGGGCTGGGTGGCTACACCTTC. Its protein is CASSAIGLGGYTF.

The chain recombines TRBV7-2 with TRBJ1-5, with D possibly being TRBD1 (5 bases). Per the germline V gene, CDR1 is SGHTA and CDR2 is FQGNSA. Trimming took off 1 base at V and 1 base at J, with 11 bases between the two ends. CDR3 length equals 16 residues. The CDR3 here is CASSLVFEGSNQPQHF. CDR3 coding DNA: TGTGCCAGCAGCTTAGTTTTCGAGGGGAGCAATCAGCCCCAGCATTTT. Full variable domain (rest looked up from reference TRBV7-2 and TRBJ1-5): GAGVSQSPSNKVTEKGKDVELRCDPISGHTALYWYRQSLGQGLEFLIYFQGNSAPDKSGLPSDRFSAERTGGSVSTLTIQRTQQEDSAVYLCASSLVFEGSNQPQHFGDGTRLSIL.

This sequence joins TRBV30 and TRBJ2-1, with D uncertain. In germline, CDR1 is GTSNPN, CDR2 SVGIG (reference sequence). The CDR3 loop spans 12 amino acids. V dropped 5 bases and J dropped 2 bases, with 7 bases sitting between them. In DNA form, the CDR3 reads TGTGCCTGGTTGGGCACCTACAATGAGCAGTTCTTC. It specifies CAWLGTYNEQFF.

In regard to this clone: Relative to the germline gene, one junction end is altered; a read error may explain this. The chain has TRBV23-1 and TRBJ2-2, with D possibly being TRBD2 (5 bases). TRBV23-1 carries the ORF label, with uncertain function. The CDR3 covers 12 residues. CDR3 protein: CATQSGVRGAVF. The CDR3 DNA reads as TGCGCCACCCAAAGTGGGGTCCGGGGAGCTGTTTTT.

For the CDR3, the DNA is TGTGCCAGTAGTAAGACAGGGGGGGATCAGCCCCAGCATTTT. The encoded protein is CASSKTGGDQPQHF. This chain connects TRBV19 to TRBJ1-5, with TRBD1 matching 9 bases. There are 14 residues in the CDR3. V was pared by 4 bases and J by 5 bases, with 3 bases of the junction left unmatched. Germline V gene sequence: CDR1 LNHDA, CDR2 SQIVND (reference sequence).

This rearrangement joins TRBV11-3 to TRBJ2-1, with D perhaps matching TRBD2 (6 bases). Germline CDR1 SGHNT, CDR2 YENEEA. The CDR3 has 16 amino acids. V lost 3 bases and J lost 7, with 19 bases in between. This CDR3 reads CASSFIADTNVNEQFF. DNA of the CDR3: TGTGCCAGCAGCTTTATAGCGGATACGAACGTAAATGAGCAGTTCTTC.

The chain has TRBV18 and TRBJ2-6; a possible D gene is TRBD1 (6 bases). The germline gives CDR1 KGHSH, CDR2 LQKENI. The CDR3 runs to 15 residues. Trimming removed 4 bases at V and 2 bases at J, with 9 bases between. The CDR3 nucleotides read TGTGCCAGCTCACTGACAGGAGCTGGGGCCAACGTCCTGACTTTC. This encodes CASSLTGAGANVLTF.

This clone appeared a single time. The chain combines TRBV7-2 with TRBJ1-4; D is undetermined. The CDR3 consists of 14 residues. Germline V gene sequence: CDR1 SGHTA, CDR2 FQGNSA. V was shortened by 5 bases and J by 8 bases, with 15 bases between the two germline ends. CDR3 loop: CASSPPFNNEKLFF. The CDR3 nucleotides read TGTGCCAGCAGCCCACCCTTCAACAACGAAAAACTGTTTTTT.

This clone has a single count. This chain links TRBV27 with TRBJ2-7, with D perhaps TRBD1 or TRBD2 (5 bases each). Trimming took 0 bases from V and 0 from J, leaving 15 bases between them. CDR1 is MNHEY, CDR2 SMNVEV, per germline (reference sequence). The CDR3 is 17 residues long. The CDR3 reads CASSLSIGTANSYEQYF. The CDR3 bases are TGTGCCAGCAGTTTATCGATAGGGACGGCAAACTCCTACGAGCAGTACTTC.

The CDR3 loop reads CASSTGLVSGANVLTF. Here the CDR3 DNA reads TGTGCCAGCAGCACGGGTTTAGTTTCTGGGGCCAACGTCCTGACTTTC. V usage is TRBV21-1 and J usage is TRBJ2-6; the table's D call, TRBD2, has no DNA check behind it. TRBV21-1 constitutes a pseudogene. This CDR3 spans 16 amino acids.

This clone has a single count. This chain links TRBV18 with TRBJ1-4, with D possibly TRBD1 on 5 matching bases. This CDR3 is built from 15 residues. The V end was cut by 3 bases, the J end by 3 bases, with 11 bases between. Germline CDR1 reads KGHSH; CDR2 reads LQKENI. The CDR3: CASSPTGVANEKLFF. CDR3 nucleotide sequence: TGTGCCAGCTCACCCACGGGGGTGGCTAATGAAAAACTGTTTTTT. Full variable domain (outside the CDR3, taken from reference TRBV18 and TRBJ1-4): NAGVMQNPRHLVRRRGQEARLRCSPMKGHSHVYWYRQLPEEGLKFMVYLQKENIIDESGMPKERFSAEFPKEGPSILRIQQVVRGDSAAYFCASSPTGVANEKLFFGSGTQLSVL.